This T cell receptor (beta chain) was identified during a study of beta chain features in type 1 diabetes. About the research overall: Similarity in age, gender and cell yields was seen between patients and healthy donors. General observations from the study: People with Type 1 diabetes carried modestly yet significantly shorter TCRB CDR3s in all four CD4+ subsets.

A note on this clone: Its antigen is undetermined.

The sequenced template was cDNA made from the entire isolated RNA. Sequenced naive, central memory and regulatory T cell samples produced an average of roughly 3.9 million reads. The method was immunoSEQ multiplex PCR; TCRdb's version includes in-frame clones alone and lacks a portion of them. The top ten clones hold roughly 0.015% of a sample with 310,000 or so clones, about 15% of them seen once. V trimming: 7 bases; J trimming: 4 bases; junction bases outside the gene matches: 3. The CDR3 length is 12 residues. Germline values: CDR1 MDHEN, CDR2 SYDVKM. The genes are TRBV28 and TRBJ2-5, with 7 positions matching TRBD2. The origin of this receptor is a young man with type 1 diabetes. Sequenced sample: naive CD4+ T cells from blood. CDR3: CASTGGGETQYF. The CDR3 nucleotides read TGTGCCAGCACGGGCGGGGGAGAGACCCAGTACTTC.